This TCR beta chain comes out of a study of cytomegalovirus exposure and HLA in healthy donors. Study observations and caveats: TRBV6-2, TRBV6-3 and some other V segments were excluded as indistinguishable.

With respect to this clone: Antigen: not known.

Germline V CDR1 and CDR2: SGHTA, FQGNSA. V lost 4 bases, J lost 4 bases, and 8 bases lay in between. There are 13 residues in the CDR3. 13 Jbeta primers and 60 Vbeta primers were used for the PCR. Measured with immunoSEQ multiplex PCR; TCRdb has only the in-frame clones, and not every one. Of 120,000 or so clones in the sample, around 74% were seen once. The donors, nominally healthy at sampling, likely had unrecorded immune exposures. The specimen sequenced was PBMCs. J is TRBJ1-5 and V is TRBV7-2, with no clear D. The origin of this receptor is a woman in her fifties or sixties in good health and CMV-seropositive. CDR3 loop: CASSSNGNQPQHF. The CDR3 DNA reads as TGTGCCAGCAGCTCCAACGGGAATCAGCCCCAGCATTTT.